The 11 T cell receptor beta chains below come from one sample, sequenced in a study of Graves' ophthalmopathy and Graves' hyperthyroidism (dated 2018 in TCRdb). The sequencer listed for this sample is Illumina HiSeq 2000. For repertoire sequencing, the TCR beta CDR3 regions were amplified from RNA transcripts. A first-round RT-PCR used HTBI primers with the Qiagen OneStep RT-PCR kit, followed by a second-round multiplex PCR, size selection and purification. TCRdb handled the public reads itself, with Q25 trimming in fastp and clone calling in MiXCR, and kept productive beta chains. CDR3 protein duplicates are merged, each entry listing the most common genes and DNA. The sample records approximately 700,000 distinct CDR3 sequences, roughly 40% of which are singletons. The ten biggest clones cover approximately 46% of the sample. The specimen sequenced was peripheral blood. The receptors here all came from an adult man with Graves' ophthalmopathy.

The chain uses TRBV20-1 and TRBJ2-7, with 9 bases matching TRBD1. V dropped 1 base and J dropped 0; count of bases not matched to a gene: 4. Germline V gene data show CDR1 as DFQATT and CDR2 as SNEGSKA (reference sequence). The CDR3 has 15 amino acids. Written as DNA, the CDR3 is TGCAGTGCTAGAGTCCCGGACAGGGGCTCCTACGAGCAGTACTTC. This gives the protein CSARVPDRGSYEQYF.

The V and J genes are TRBV10-3 and TRBJ1-2, with D perhaps matching TRBD1 (6 bases). The V end was cut by 10 bases, the J end by 8 bases, with 14 bases between. The CDR3 runs to 11 residues. CDR1 is ENHRY, CDR2 SYGVKD, per germline. CDR3 DNA: TGTGCCAGTATGTTGGGGGCCGGCTACACCTTC. Protein: CASMLGAGYTF.

This sequence joins TRBV29-1 and TRBJ1-2, with TRBD1 identical over 10 bases. J gave up 6 bases and V 4 bases, and 8 bases lay outside the gene matches. Per the germline V gene, CDR1 is SQVTM and CDR2 is ANQGSEA. The CDR3 runs to 14 residues. This CDR3 reads CSVVPFGTGDGYTF. Here the CDR3 DNA reads TGCAGCGTTGTCCCCTTCGGGACAGGGGATGGCTACACCTTC.

The chain recombines TRBV20-1 with TRBJ2-5; the D gene could be TRBD1 or TRBD2 (5 bases each). V lost 3 bases and J 4 bases, leaving 21 bases between the germline ends. The CDR3 runs 16 residues. Per the germline V gene, CDR1 is DFQATT and CDR2 is SNEGSKA (reference sequence). In nucleotides, the CDR3 is TGCAGTGCTAGTTCTTCCAGGTTATTGAGGGGAGAGACCCAGTACTTC. Translated, it gives CSASSSRLLRGETQYF.

This CDR3 is CASSFGYWAGELFF. The CDR3 nucleotides read TGTGCCAGCAGTTTTGGGTATTGGGCCGGGGAGCTGTTTTTT. The chain employs TRBV25-1 and TRBJ2-2; D not resolved. Germline assignment: CDR1 MGHDK and CDR2 SYGVNS. This CDR3 is 14 amino acids long. Trimming shortened V by 5 bases and J by 6 bases, and 13 bases separated the two germline ends.

V is TRBV24-1 and J is TRBJ2-5, with TRBD2 matching 12 bases. The CDR3 contains 17 residues. CDR1 and CDR2 (germline): KGHDR, SFDVKD. With V trimmed by 3 bases and J by 2 bases, 6 bases remained unmatched. The CDR3: CATSDTGTSGHQETQYF. The CDR3 region has the DNA TGTGCCACCAGTGATACCGGGACTAGCGGGCATCAAGAGACCCAGTACTTC.

This clonotype was recorded many times. The gene calls are TRBV9 and TRBJ1-2; D is unclear. This CDR3 spans 14 amino acids. In germline, CDR1 is SGDLS, CDR2 YYNGEE. With 2 bases removed from V and 7 bases from J, the gap between germline ends came to 15 bases. For the CDR3, the DNA is TGTGCCAGCAGCGTCGTGGAGAAGGGTTCTGGCTACACCTTC. Residues: CASSVVEKGSGYTF.

Regarding this clonotype: One end of the junction varies from germline; a read error may be responsible. The CDR3 region is CASNLKNRGIDNSPLHF. Here the CDR3 DNA reads TGTGCCAGCAACTTAAAGAACAGGGGTATTGATAATTCACCCCTCCACTTT. V usage is TRBV7-2 and J usage is TRBJ1-6, with 7 nucleotides matching TRBD1. Per the germline V gene, CDR1 is SGHTA and CDR2 is FQGNSA. The CDR3 has 17 residues.

At least ten counts were recorded for this clonotype. The chain combines TRBV20-1 with TRBJ1-5; 7 positions match TRBD1. Germline values: CDR1 DFQATT, CDR2 SNEGSKA (reference sequence). The CDR3 has 15 amino acids. The V and J ends lost 6 bases and 3 bases, in that order; junction bases with no gene match: 11. CDR3 protein: CSARQGPSANQPQHF. The CDR3 nucleotides are TGCAGTGCGCGACAGGGCCCCAGCGCCAATCAGCCCCAGCATTTT.

This clonotype was observed many times. V is TRBV15 and J is TRBJ2-5; tentative D call: TRBD2 (7 bases). V shed 3 bases and J shed 9 bases, with 23 bases lying between them. CDR1 LNHNV and CDR2 YYDKDF come from the germline V gene (reference sequence). CDR3 size: 16 residues. CDR3 DNA sequence: TGTGCCACCAGCAGGGACGGGGCGGGGGCCTTGTCGGCCCAGTACTTC. Translation: CATSRDGAGALSAQYF.

The V call is TRBV28, the J call TRBJ2-7; the D gene is possibly TRBD2 (6 bases). This CDR3 spans 13 amino acids. CDR1 and CDR2 (germline): MDHEN, SYDVKM. The ends were cut back, 7 bases at V and 6 bases at J, with 16 bases in the middle. The CDR3 loop is CASTEGSEGEQYF. For the CDR3, the DNA is TGTGCCAGCACTGAGGGGTCGGAGGGCGAGCAGTACTTC.